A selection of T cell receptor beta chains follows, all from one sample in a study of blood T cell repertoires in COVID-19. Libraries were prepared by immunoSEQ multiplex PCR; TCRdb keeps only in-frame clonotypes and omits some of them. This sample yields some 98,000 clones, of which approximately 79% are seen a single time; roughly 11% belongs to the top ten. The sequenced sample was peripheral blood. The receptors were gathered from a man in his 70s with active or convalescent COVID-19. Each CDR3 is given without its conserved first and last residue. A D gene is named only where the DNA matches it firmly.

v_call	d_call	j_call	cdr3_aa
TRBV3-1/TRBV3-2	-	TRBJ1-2	ASSQGQSSYT
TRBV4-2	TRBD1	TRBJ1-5	ASSQEHRQGGQPQH
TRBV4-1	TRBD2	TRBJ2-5	ASSQEVGTSGFRQETQY
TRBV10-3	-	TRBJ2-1	AISESLVKSYNEQF
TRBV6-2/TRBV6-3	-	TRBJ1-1	ASSFNPGKAF
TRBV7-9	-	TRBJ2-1	ASSSNLNEQF
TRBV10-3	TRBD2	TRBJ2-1	AISPHGTSGGRNEQF
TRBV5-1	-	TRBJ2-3	ASRDMASTDTQY
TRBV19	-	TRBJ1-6	ASSARYNSPLH
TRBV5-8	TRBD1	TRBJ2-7	ASSSRGQATYEQY
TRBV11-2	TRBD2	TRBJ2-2	ASSQRTSTGELF
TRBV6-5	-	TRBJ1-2	ASSFAGGGYGYT
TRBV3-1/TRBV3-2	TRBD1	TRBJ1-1	ASSQGGTGRPMNTEAF
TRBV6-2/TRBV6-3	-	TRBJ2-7	ASSPRTASYEQY
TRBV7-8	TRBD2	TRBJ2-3	ASRASGTGGDTQY
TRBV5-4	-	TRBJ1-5	ASSHDRTSQPQH
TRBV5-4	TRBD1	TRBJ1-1	ASTKDRGVETEAF
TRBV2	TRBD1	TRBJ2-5	ASSGGRGPETQY
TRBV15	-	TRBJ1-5	ATSRDPGNNQPQH
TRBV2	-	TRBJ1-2	ASRKAKGTNYGYT
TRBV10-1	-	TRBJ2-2	ASSGNRVAGELF
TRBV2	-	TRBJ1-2	ASSGQVVVGGYT
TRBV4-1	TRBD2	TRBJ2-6	ASSQDKPPRLASGANVLT
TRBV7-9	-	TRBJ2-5	ASSPRQSQGGTQY
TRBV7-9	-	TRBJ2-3	ASSLPGKESTDTQY
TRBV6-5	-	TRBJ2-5	ASSYSMNRAAETQY
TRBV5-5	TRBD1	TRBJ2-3	ASSRGQGGFTDTQY
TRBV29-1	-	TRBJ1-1	SVESPGVLGAF
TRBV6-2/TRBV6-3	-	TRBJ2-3	ASSYPLTGGYTDTQY
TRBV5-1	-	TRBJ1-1	ASSLTGFTEAF
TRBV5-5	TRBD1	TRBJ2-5	ASSTGTGGRETQY
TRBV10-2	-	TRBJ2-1	ASSESFLSGEQF
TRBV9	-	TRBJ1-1	ASSVGREFTEAF
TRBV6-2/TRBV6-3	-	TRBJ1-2	ASSYRSGGYT
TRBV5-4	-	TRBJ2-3	ASSLALLGPDTQY
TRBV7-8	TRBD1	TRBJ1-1	ASSWGRDRRLNTEAF
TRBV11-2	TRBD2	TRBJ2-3	ASSLGRGRGTDTQY
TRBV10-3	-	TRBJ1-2	AISESTSGYT
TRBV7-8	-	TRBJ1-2	ASSLAGALKDGYT